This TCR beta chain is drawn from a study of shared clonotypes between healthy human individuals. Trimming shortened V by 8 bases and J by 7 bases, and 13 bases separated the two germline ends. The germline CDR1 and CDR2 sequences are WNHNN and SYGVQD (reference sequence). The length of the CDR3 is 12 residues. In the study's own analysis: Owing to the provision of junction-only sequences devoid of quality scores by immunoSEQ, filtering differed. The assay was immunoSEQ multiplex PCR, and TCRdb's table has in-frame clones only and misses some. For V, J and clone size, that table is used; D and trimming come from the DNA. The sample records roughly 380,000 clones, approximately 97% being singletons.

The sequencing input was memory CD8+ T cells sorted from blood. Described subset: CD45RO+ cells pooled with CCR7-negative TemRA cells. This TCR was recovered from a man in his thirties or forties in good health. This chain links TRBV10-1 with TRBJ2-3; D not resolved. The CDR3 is CASLGPSHTQYF. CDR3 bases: TGCGCCAGCCTAGGACCTTCCCATACGCAGTATTTT.